This T cell receptor beta chain was captured by sequencing in a study of blood T cell repertoires in COVID-19. Whole-study context: COVID-19 samples, acute and convalescent, were from the United States, Italy and Spain. Sample material is recorded as cDNA or gDNA derived from T cells, B-cell-depleted T cells, or PBMCs.

Study processing details: Reference gene primer amplification yielded estimated nucleated cell counts. The assay was immunoSEQ multiplex PCR, and TCRdb's table has in-frame clones only and misses some. V and J calls plus clone size are reproduced from that table; the DNA served to infer D and trimming. Here the sample spans about 83,000 clones, approximately 80% being singletons. The CDR3 spans 15 residues. The J segment lost 2 bases and the V segment lost 2 bases, leaving 5 bases of the junction unmatched. Per germline, CDR1 GTSNPN and CDR2 SVGIG (reference sequence). This clone occurred once. The chain recombines TRBV30 with TRBJ2-3, with 9 positions matching TRBD1. This clonotype was sampled from a woman older than 75 with acute or convalescent COVID-19. The specimen was peripheral blood. In DNA form, the CDR3 reads TGTGCCTGGAGTCGGGGACAGGGTCTCACAGATACGCAGTATTTT. This translates into CAWSRGQGLTDTQYF.